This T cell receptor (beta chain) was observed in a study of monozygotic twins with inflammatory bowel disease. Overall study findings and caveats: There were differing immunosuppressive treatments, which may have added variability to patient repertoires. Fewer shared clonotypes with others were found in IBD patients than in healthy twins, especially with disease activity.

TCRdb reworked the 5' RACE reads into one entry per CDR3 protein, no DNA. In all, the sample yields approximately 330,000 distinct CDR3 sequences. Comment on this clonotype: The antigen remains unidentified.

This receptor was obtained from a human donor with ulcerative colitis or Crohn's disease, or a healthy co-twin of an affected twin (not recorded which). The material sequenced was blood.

Here the CDR3 reads CSVDGLEGTGAYEQYF. The chain joins TRBV29-1 to TRBJ2-7; no DNA is available, so the TRBD1 call from TCRdb remains unchecked. Per the germline V gene, CDR1 is SQVTM and CDR2 is ANQGSEA. The CDR3 consists of 16 residues.